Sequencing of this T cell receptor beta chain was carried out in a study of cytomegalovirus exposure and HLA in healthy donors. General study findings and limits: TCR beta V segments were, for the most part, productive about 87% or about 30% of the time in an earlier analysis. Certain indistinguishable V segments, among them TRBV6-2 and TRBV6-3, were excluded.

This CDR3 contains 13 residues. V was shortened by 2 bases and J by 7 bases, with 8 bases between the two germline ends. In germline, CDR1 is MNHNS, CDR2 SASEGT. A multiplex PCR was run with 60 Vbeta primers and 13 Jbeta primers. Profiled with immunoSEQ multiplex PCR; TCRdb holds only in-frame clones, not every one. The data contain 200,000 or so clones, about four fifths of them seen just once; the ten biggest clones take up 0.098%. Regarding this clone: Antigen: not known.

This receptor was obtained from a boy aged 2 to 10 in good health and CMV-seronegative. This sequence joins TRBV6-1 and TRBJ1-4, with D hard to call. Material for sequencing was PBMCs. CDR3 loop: CASSEFGGEKLFF. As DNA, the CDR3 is TGTGCCAGCAGTGAATTCGGAGGTGAAAAACTGTTTTTT.